The next 29 T cell receptor beta chains were all read from a single sample in a study of cytomegalovirus exposure and HLA in healthy donors. It was with 60 Vbeta and 13 Jbeta primers that the PCR ran. The method was immunoSEQ multiplex PCR; TCRdb's version includes in-frame clones alone and lacks a portion of them. The table lists 140,000 to 150,000 clones, around four fifths of them singletons. The sequenced sample was PBMCs. The receptors were gathered from a boy younger than 10 in good health and CMV-seronegative.

This chain connects TRBV7-6 to TRBJ2-1, with TRBD1 matching 7 bases. V shed 5 bases and J 0 bases; nucleotides not matched to a gene: 7. Germline V gene sequence: CDR1 SGHVS, CDR2 FNYEAQ. The CDR3 is 16 residues long. The CDR3 nucleotides read TGTGCCAGCAGCCGAAAACAGGGGAGCTCCTACAATGAGCAGTTCTTC. This codes for CASSRKQGSSYNEQFF.

The chain is built from TRBV5-1 and TRBJ1-4; 8 nucleotides agree with TRBD1. The CDR3 contains 16 residues. CDR1 is SGHRS and CDR2 is YFSETQ in the germline V gene. V lost 1 base to trimming and J lost 8 bases; unmatched junction nucleotides: 10. CDR3 loop: CASSLLMAGGTEKLFF. In nucleotides, the CDR3 is TGCGCCAGCAGCTTGTTAATGGCAGGGGGCACAGAAAAACTGTTTTTT.

V is TRBV5-4 and J is TRBJ1-1; 8 bases line up with TRBD1. CDR1 and CDR2 from the germline V gene are SGHNT and YYREEE (reference sequence). The V and J ends lost 4 bases and 0 bases, in that order; junction bases with no gene match: 2. The CDR3 has 14 residues. CDR3 residues: CASSPRGLNTEAFF. CDR3 nucleotides: TGTGCCAGCAGCCCCAGGGGGCTGAACACTGAAGCTTTCTTT.

The sample holds a few counts of this clone. The chain couples TRBV6-4 to TRBJ2-3, with 11 bases that match TRBD1. Losses at the gene ends were 3 bases for V and 7 bases for J; bases not matched to a gene: 9. Germline loops: CDR1 MRHNA, CDR2 SNTAGT. This CDR3 spans 16 amino acids. CDR3 coding DNA: TGTGCCAGCAGTGAATCTGCCGGACAGGGGGCAAATACGCAGTATTTT. Protein sequence: CASSESAGQGANTQYF.

The CDR3 reads CASSQGIRERTSGANVLTF. The DNA of the CDR3 is TGCGCCAGCAGCCAAGGCATCAGGGAAAGGACCTCTGGGGCCAACGTCCTGACTTTC. This rearrangement joins TRBV4-1 to TRBJ2-6; a possible D gene is TRBD1 (5 bases). The ends were cut back, 1 base at V and 0 bases at J, with 16 bases in the middle. CDR3 length equals 19 residues. Per germline, CDR1 MGHRA and CDR2 YSYEKL.

The J gene is TRBJ2-1, the V gene TRBV9, with 7 bases identical to TRBD2. Losses at the gene ends were 0 bases for V and 7 bases for J; bases not matched to a gene: 16. This CDR3 is 18 amino acids long. CDR1 is SGDLS, CDR2 YYNGEE, per germline. The CDR3 DNA reads as TGTGCCAGCAGCGTAGGGGATCATAGCGGGCGGGCTAGGAATGAGCAGTTCTTC. Its protein is CASSVGDHSGRARNEQFF.

The chain is built from TRBV5-6 and TRBJ1-6, with 7 nucleotides matching TRBD1. This CDR3 is built from 16 residues. Germline V CDR1 and CDR2: SGHDT, YYEEEE. Unmatched junction bases numbered 5, after V lost 2 bases and J lost 3 bases. CDR3 loop: CASSFYQGVYNSPLHF. The CDR3, as DNA: TGTGCCAGCAGCTTTTATCAGGGGGTCTATAATTCACCCCTCCACTTT.

Points on this clone: Other nucleotide sequences in the sample specify the same CDR3. The rearrangement joins TRBV6-5 to TRBJ2-5; TRBD1 agrees at 10 bases. With V trimmed by 6 bases and J by 2 bases, 6 bases remained unmatched. This CDR3 contains 15 residues. Germline values: CDR1 MNHEY, CDR2 SVGAGI. The DNA of the CDR3 is TGTGCCAGCAGCCCGGACAGGGGGGCACAAGAGACCCAGTACTTC. This translates into CASSPDRGAQETQYF.

V usage is TRBV18 and J usage is TRBJ1-4; D may be TRBD1 (5 bases). Germline V gene lookup returns CDR1 KGHSH and CDR2 LQKENI. The CDR3 sequence is 14 residues long. V was cut by 3 bases and J by 7 bases, with 12 bases left in between. In nucleotides, the CDR3 is TGTGCCAGCTCACCTCGTCGGCAGGGTGAAAAACTGTTTTTT. It encodes CASSPRRQGEKLFF. Combining the CDR3 with reference TRBV18 and TRBJ1-4 gives the whole variable domain NAGVMQNPRHLVRRRGQEARLRCSPMKGHSHVYWYRQLPEEGLKFMVYLQKENIIDESGMPKERFSAEFPKEGPSILRIQQVVRGDSAAYFCASSPRRQGEKLFFGSGTQLSVL.

This chain links TRBV5-4 with TRBJ2-2, with 9 positions matching TRBD2. Losses at the gene ends were 6 bases for V and 4 bases for J; bases not matched to a gene: 13. The CDR3 loop spans 17 amino acids. Germline V CDR1 and CDR2: SGHNT, YYREEE (reference sequence). The CDR3 nucleotides are TGTGCCAGCAACGAAATAGGGCGGGAGGGAATCACCGGGGAGCTGTTTTTT. Translated, it gives CASNEIGREGITGELFF.

The CDR3 nucleotides read TGTGCCAGCAGTCGAACCAATACGGGGTATGGCTACACCTTC. This translates into CASSRTNTGYGYTF. The chain carries TRBV6-1 and TRBJ1-2, with D unresolved. V was cut by 5 bases and J by 5 bases, with 15 bases left in between. The CDR3 is 14 residues long. Germline V CDR1 and CDR2: MNHNS, SASEGT.

This chain uses TRBV7-3 with TRBJ2-3; perhaps TRBD1 as D (6 bases). There are 16 residues in the CDR3. Between the trimmed V and J ends, which lost 4 bases and 4 bases, there was a span of 18 bases. Germline loops: CDR1 SGHTA, CDR2 FQGTGA. Written as DNA, the CDR3 is TGTGCCAGCAGCTCCGGACCACAGGGATCCTCAGATACGCAGTATTTT. Protein: CASSSGPQGSSDTQYF. The complete variable domain, with remaining parts taken from reference TRBV7-3 and TRBJ2-3, reads GAGVSQTPSNKVTEKGKYVELRCDPISGHTALYWYRQSLGQGPEFLIYFQGTGAADDSGLPNDRFFAVRPEGSVSTLKIQRTERGDSAVYLCASSSGPQGSSDTQYFGPGTRLTVL.

This chain links TRBV13 with TRBJ1-1; D possibly corresponds to TRBD1 (5 bases). Looked up from germline, CDR1 is PRHDT and CDR2 is FYEKMQ (reference sequence). This CDR3 spans 15 amino acids. The ends were cut back, 3 bases at V and 3 bases at J, with 14 bases in the middle. The chain's CDR3 is CASSLAYKGYTEAFF. The CDR3 region has the DNA TGTGCCAGCAGCTTGGCGTATAAGGGGTACACTGAAGCTTTCTTT.

This clone was detected a few times. The V call is TRBV19, the J call TRBJ2-3, with 9 bases identical to TRBD1. CDR1 and CDR2 from the germline V gene are LNHDA and SQIVND (reference sequence). V lost 2 bases and J lost 4; bases outside the gene matches: 1. The CDR3 is 14 amino acids. CDR3 protein: CASSITGGPDTQYF. Written as DNA, the CDR3 is TGTGCCAGTAGTATAACAGGGGGCCCAGATACGCAGTATTTT.

This chain connects TRBV7-2 to TRBJ2-5; TRBD2 aligns across 8 bases. Looked up from germline, CDR1 is SGHTA and CDR2 is FQGNSA. This CDR3 spans 16 amino acids. V shed 4 bases and J 5 bases; nucleotides not matched to a gene: 12. The CDR3 DNA sequence: TGTGCCAGCAGCTCTGCTGGGACTAGTCTCGGGGAGACCCAGTACTTC. Its translation: CASSSAGTSLGETQYF.

The chain employs TRBV2 and TRBJ2-1, with 11 bases aligning to TRBD2. The CDR3 runs to 14 residues. V dropped 6 bases and J dropped 7; count of bases not matched to a gene: 5. The germline V gene encodes CDR1 SNHLY and CDR2 FYNNEI. The DNA of the CDR3 is TGTGCCAGCAGGCCGAGGACTAGCGGGAATGAGCAGTTCTTC. This sequence encodes CASRPRTSGNEQFF.

The chain combines TRBV5-4 with TRBJ2-1; no reliable D call. Per the germline V gene, CDR1 is SGHNT and CDR2 is YYREEE (reference sequence). The CDR3 spans 16 residues. Between the trimmed V and J ends, which lost 0 bases and 0 bases, there was a span of 10 bases. CDR3 DNA sequence: TGTGCCAGCAGCTTGGGACAAGTCAGCTCCTACAATGAGCAGTTCTTC. Its protein is CASSLGQVSSYNEQFF.

The chain links TRBV21-1 to TRBJ1-4; the table's D call of TRBD1 was not tested on the DNA. TRBV21-1 is a listed pseudogene. The CDR3 is 15 residues long. The CDR3 nucleotides read TGTGCCAGCAGCAAAGACAGGCAACGGCATGAAAAACTGTTTTTT. Translated: CASSKDRQRHEKLFF.

This chain links TRBV2 with TRBJ1-1; tentative D call: TRBD1 (5 bases). The CDR3 is made up of 15 amino acids. The V end lost 6 bases, the J end lost 0 bases, and 14 bases lay between the germline ends. Germline V gene sequence: CDR1 SNHLY, CDR2 FYNNEI. CDR3 coding DNA: TGTGCCAGCAGCGAGTATGGACAACTGAACACTGAAGCTTTCTTT. This codes for CASSEYGQLNTEAFF.

V usage is TRBV18 and J usage is TRBJ1-1, with 7 bases that match TRBD1. CDR3 length: 13 residues. Trimming cost V 6 bases and J 3 bases; bases outside gene matches: 4. In germline, CDR1 is KGHSH, CDR2 LQKENI. The CDR3 nucleotides are TGTGCCAGCTCGCAGGGACAGTACACTGAAGCTTTCTTT. Translated, it gives CASSQGQYTEAFF.

This chain joins TRBV6-5 and TRBJ1-2, with no clear D. V lost 0 bases, J lost 4 bases, and 15 bases lay in between. Germline CDR1 MNHEY, CDR2 SVGAGI. The CDR3 is 16 residues long. In DNA form, the CDR3 reads TGTGCCAGCAGTTACTCGTTAGTCGGGATAGCCTATGGCTACACCTTC. This gives the protein CASSYSLVGIAYGYTF.

This rearrangement joins TRBV5-4 to TRBJ1-1; D not certain. Germline values: CDR1 SGHNT, CDR2 YYREEE (reference sequence). This CDR3 comprises 15 residues. Deletions cut 3 bases from V and 1 base from J, with 13 bases between. The CDR3 bases are TGTGCCAGCAGCTACTCTCGACTGAGGAACACTGAAGCTTTCTTT. It translates to CASSYSRLRNTEAFF.

In DNA, the CDR3 is TGTGCCAGCAGCTCCGCCCCGGACAGGGGGTTTCGGGATACGCAGTATTTT. Translated: CASSSAPDRGFRDTQYF. The chain joins TRBV7-9 to TRBJ2-3; 10 nucleotides align to TRBD1. V gave up 4 bases and J gave up 6 bases; unmatched junction bases: 13. The CDR3 contains 17 residues. CDR1 is SEHNR and CDR2 is FQNEAQ in the germline V gene (reference sequence).

V and J are TRBV5-1 and TRBJ2-5, with TRBD1 matching over 10 bases. The DNA end lines up better with TRBJ2-7; the J call may be wrong. Germline assignment: CDR1 SGHRS and CDR2 YFSETQ. The CDR3 contains 13 residues. Written as DNA, the CDR3 is TGCGCCAGCAGCGCGGGACAGGGGTACGAGCAGTACTTC. Translated: CASSAGQGYEQYF.

This clone has more than one count but fewer than ten. The chain joins TRBV5-6 to TRBJ1-5; the D is unclear. Trimming removed 4 bases at V and 0 bases at J, with 11 bases between. Germline CDR1 and CDR2: SGHDT and YYEEEE. The CDR3 is 15 residues long. This CDR3 is CASSLAAGSNQPQHF. CDR3 coding DNA: TGTGCCAGCAGCCTGGCCGCCGGTAGCAATCAGCCCCAGCATTTT.

The chain recombines TRBV20-1 with TRBJ2-7; D gene unclear. Germline values: CDR1 DFQATT, CDR2 SNEGSKA (reference sequence). The CDR3 sequence is 10 residues long. Between the trimmed V and J ends, which lost 6 bases and 3 bases, there was a span of 6 bases. The CDR3 region has the DNA TGCAGTGCCCCAGTCTACGAGCAGTACTTC. Protein: CSAPVYEQYF.

This clone was picked up one time. V and J are TRBV4-1 and TRBJ2-1; D uncertain. Germline CDR1 MGHRA, CDR2 YSYEKL. The CDR3 is 16 residues long. Trimming pared 5 bases from V and 0 bases from J, leaving 14 bases between. The CDR3 protein is CASSAGDRSSYNEQFF. For the CDR3, the DNA is TGCGCCAGCAGCGCCGGAGACCGGAGCTCCTACAATGAGCAGTTCTTC.

V usage is TRBV11-2 and J usage is TRBJ2-2; D is unclear. The CDR3 runs 14 residues. V lost 5 bases and J 6 bases, leaving 13 bases between the germline ends. CDR1 SGHAT and CDR2 FQNNGV come from the germline V gene. This CDR3 reads CASSHYFTAGELFF. CDR3 sequence (DNA): TGTGCCAGCAGCCACTATTTTACGGCCGGGGAGCTGTTTTTT.

The chain employs TRBV4-1 and TRBJ2-1; 7 nucleotides match TRBD2. CDR1 is MGHRA and CDR2 is YSYEKL in the germline V gene. V lost 2 bases, J lost 7 bases, and 11 bases stayed unmatched. The CDR3 contains 16 residues. The CDR3 DNA reads as TGCGCCAGCAGCCAATTACCGGGGGGATTGGGGAATGAGCAGTTCTTC. This codes for CASSQLPGGLGNEQFF.